The entry that follows covers one T cell receptor (beta chain) sequence. Its antigen is unknown. The entry originates in a study of identical twins. Notes on the study in general: Low generation probability was overrepresented in out-of-frame alpha sequences shared by twins.

Healthy Caucasians, and only they, were the donors. TCRdb reprocessed the 5' RACE reads via MiXCR and lists one record per CDR3 protein. The table lists about 470,000 distinct CDR3 sequences, approximately 25% of them singletons. This sample was also put to use in a study of T cells expressing NK-cell markers. That source notes: Six of the donors carried dominant NKG2C+ clonotypes that took up roughly 1.0-8% of their CD8+ T cells.

The sequence was collected from a young woman in good health. Sequenced sample: CD4+ T cells sorted from blood.

The CDR3 loop reads CASSYSPRERAKNIQYF. The CDR3 coding sequence is TGTGCCAGCAGTTACTCGCCCAGGGAGCGGGCCAAAAACATTCAGTACTTC. This chain joins TRBV6-2 or TRBV6-3 and TRBJ2-4; D possibly uses TRBD1 or TRBD2 (5 bases each). This CDR3 contains 17 residues. V lost 0 bases and J lost 1, with 13 bases in between. Germline CDR1 is MNHEY and CDR2 is SVGEGT.